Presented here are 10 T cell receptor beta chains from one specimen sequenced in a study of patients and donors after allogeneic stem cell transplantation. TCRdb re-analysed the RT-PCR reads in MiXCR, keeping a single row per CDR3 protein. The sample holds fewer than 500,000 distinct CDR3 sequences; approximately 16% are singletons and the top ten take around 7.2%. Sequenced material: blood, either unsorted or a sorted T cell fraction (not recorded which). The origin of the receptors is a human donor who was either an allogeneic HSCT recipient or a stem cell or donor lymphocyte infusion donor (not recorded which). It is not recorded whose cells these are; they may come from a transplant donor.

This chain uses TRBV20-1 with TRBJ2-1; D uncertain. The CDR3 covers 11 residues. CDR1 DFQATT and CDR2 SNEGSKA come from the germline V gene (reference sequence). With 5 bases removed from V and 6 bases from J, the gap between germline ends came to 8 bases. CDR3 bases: TGCAGTGCTTCGGACCTCAATGAGCAGTTCTTC. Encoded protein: CSASDLNEQFF.

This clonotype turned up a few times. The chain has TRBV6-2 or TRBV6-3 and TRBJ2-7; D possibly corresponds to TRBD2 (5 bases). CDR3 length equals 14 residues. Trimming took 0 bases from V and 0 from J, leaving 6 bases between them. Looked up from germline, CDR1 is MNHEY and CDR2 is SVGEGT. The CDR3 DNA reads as TGTGCCAGCAGTTACTCGCGGGTCTCCTACGAGCAGTACTTC. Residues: CASSYSRVSYEQYF.

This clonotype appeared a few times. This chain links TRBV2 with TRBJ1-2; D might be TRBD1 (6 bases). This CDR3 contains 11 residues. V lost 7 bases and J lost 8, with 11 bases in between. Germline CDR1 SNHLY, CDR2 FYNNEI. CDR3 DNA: TGTGCCAGCAAGCCAGGGGCGGGCTACACCTTC. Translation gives CASKPGAGYTF.

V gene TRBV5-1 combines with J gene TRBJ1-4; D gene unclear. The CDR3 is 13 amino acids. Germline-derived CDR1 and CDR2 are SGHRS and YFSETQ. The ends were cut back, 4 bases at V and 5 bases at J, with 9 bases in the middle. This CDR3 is CASSPARNEKLFF. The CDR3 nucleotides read TGCGCCAGCAGCCCTGCGAGAAATGAAAAACTGTTTTTT.

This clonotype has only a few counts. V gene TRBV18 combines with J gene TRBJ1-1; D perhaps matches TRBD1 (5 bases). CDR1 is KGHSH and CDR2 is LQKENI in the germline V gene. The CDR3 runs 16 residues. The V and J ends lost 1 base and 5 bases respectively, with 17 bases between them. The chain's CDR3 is CASSPRQGNGVTEAFF. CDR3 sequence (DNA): TGTGCCAGCTCACCACGGCAGGGTAACGGGGTAACTGAAGCTTTCTTT.

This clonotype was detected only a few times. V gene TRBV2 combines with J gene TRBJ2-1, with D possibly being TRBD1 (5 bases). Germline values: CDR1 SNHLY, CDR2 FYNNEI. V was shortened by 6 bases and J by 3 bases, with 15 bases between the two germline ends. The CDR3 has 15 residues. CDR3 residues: CASSPEQAFYNEQFF. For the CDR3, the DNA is TGTGCCAGCAGCCCCGAACAGGCGTTCTACAATGAGCAGTTCTTC. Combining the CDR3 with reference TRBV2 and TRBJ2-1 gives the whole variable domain EPEVTQTPSHQVTQMGQEVILRCVPISNHLYFYWYRQILGQKVEFLVSFYNNEISEKSEIFDDQFSVERPDGSNFTLKIRSTKLEDSAMYFCASSPEQAFYNEQFFGPGTRLTVL.

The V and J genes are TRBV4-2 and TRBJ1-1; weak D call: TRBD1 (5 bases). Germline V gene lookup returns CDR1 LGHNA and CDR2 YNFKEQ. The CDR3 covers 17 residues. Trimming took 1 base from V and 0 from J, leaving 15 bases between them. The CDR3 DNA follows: TGTGCCAGCAGCCAAGTTGGCACAGGCCTACTGAACACTGAAGCTTTCTTT. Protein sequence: CASSQVGTGLLNTEAFF.

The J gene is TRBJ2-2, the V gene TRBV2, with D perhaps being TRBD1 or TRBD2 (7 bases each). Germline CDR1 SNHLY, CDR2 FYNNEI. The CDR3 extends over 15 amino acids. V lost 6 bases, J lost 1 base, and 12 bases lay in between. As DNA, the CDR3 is TGTGCCAGCAGGGGGGGGACAGTGAACACCGGGGAGCTGTTTTTT. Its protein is CASRGGTVNTGELFF.

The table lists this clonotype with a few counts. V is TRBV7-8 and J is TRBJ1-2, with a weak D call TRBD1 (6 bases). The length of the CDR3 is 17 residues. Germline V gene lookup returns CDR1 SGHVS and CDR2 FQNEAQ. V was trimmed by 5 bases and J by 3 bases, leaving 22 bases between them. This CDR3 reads CASSLSGGASSDYGYTF. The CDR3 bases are TGTGCCAGCAGCCTTTCGGGGGGCGCTTCATCTGACTATGGCTACACCTTC.

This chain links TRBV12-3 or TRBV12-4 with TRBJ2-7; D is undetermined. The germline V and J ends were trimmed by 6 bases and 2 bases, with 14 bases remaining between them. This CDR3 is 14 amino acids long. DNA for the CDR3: TGTGCCAGCAGGATAACTCCGGGCCCCTACGAGCAGTACTTC. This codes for CASRITPGPYEQYF.